This T cell receptor beta chain appears in the sequencing data of a study of CD8 T cells in Susac syndrome. This CDR3 has 16 residues. Germline-derived CDR1 and CDR2 are SGHTA and FQGNSA. Trimming cost V 0 bases and J 6 bases, with 17 bases left between them. An amount of RNA that ranged from roughly 0.5 to 1 ug was reverse transcribed with random hexamers. TCRdb passed the immunoSEQ multiplex PCR reads through MiXCR, listing each CDR3 protein once. The profile shows about 190,000 distinct CDR3 sequences, under 95% of them singletons. This sequence originates from a human donor in good health. This rearrangement joins TRBV7-2 to TRBJ2-5; D unresolved. Sequencing was carried out using CD4+ T cells from PBMCs. This chain's CDR3 is CASSLAGGPSRKTQYF. The CDR3 coding sequence is TGTGCCAGCAGCTTAGCGGGTGGCCCCTCTCGGAAGACCCAGTACTTC.